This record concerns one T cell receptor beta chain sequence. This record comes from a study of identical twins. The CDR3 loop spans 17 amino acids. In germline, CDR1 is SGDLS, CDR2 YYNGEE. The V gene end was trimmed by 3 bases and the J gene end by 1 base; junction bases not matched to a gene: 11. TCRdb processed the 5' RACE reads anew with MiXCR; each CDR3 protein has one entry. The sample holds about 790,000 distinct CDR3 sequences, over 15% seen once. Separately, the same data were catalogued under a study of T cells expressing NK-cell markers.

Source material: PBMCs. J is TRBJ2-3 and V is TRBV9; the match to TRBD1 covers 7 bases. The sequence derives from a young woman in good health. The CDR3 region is CASSGGRGGSGTDTQYF. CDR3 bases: TGTGCCAGCAGCGGGGGCCGAGGGGGCTCGGGCACAGATACGCAGTATTTT.